The present T cell receptor (beta chain) was sequenced within a study of radiation and T cells in renal cell carcinoma. V lost 4 bases, J lost 5 bases, and 14 bases lay in between. There are 14 residues in the CDR3. The V gene's germline CDR1 is GTSNPN and CDR2 SVGIG (reference sequence). Sample treatment: treatment-naive control, cytoreductive nephrectomy. This table comes from immunoSEQ multiplex PCR, and its TCRdb copy is limited to in-frame clones, with some not included. The table lists 6,000 to 8,000 clones, 65% of them singletons, with approximately 40% in the top ten. The chain is built from TRBV30 and TRBJ1-4, with D unclear. The sequences come from tumor tissue, collected from a patient whose treatment was nephrectomy without radiotherapy. The clonotype comes from a woman in her 70s with renal cell carcinoma. The CDR3 spells CAWKTGGGNEKLFF. The DNA for the CDR3 is TGTGCCTGGAAGACGGGAGGTGGGAATGAAAAACTGTTTTTT.